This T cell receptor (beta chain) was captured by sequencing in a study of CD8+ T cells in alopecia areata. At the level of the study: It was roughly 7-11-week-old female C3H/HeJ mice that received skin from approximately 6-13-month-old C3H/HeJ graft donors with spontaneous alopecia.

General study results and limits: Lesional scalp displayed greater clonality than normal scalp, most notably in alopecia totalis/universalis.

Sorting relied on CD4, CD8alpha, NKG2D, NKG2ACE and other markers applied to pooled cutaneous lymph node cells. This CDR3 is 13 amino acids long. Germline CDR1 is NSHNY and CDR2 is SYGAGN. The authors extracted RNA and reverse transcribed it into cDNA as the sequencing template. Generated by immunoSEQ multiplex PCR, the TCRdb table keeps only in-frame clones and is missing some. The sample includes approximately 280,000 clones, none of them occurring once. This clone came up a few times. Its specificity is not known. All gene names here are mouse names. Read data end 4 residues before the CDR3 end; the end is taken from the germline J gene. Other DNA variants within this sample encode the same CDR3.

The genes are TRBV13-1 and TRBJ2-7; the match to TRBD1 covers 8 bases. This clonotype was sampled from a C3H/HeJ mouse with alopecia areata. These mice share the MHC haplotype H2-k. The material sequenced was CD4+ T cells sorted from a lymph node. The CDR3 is CASSEQGGYEQYF. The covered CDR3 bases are TGTGCCAGCAGTGAACAGGGGGGTTAT.